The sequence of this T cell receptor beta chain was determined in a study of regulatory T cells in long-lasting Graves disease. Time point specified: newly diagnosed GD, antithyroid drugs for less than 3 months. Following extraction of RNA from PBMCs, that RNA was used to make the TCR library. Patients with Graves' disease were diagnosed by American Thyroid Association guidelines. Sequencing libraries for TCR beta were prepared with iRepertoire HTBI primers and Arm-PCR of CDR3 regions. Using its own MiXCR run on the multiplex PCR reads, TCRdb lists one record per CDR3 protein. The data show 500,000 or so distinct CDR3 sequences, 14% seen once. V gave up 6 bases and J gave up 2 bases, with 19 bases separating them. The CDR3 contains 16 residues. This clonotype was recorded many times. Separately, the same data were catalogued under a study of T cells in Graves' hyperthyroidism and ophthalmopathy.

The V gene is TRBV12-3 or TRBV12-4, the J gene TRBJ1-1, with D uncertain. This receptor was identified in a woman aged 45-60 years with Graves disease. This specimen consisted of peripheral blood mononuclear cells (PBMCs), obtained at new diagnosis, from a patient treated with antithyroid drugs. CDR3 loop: CASSPDAMGTNTEAFF. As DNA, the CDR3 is TGTGCCAGCAGCCCGGATGCGATGGGAACCAACACTGAAGCTTTCTTT.